These 24 T cell receptor beta chains share one sample of origin, sequenced in a study of CD8+ T cells in alopecia areata. Treatment here: oral pan-JAK inhibitor, 5-10 mg twice daily. RNA extraction and reverse transcription yielded cDNA as sequencing template. Using immunoSEQ multiplex PCR, the repertoire was profiled, and TCRdb retains in-frame clones only, with some absent. Of over 150,000 clones detected, roughly 60% appear once; the ten largest clones hold roughly 5%. The sample consisted of CD4+ T cells sorted from blood, taken at week 24, from a patient treated with tofacitinib. These receptors came from a human donor with alopecia areata.

The genes are TRBV7-9 and TRBJ2-1, with D unresolved. The germline V gene encodes CDR1 SEHNR and CDR2 FQNEAQ (reference sequence). V was cut by 5 bases and J by 11 bases, with 13 bases left in between. This CDR3 region has 12 residues. CDR3 region: CASSHDQSKQFF. The DNA for the CDR3 is TGTGCCAGCAGCCATGACCAATCAAAGCAGTTCTTC.

The chain uses TRBV5-1 and TRBJ2-5; possibly TRBD2 for D (5 bases). The CDR3 runs 16 residues. CDR1 is SGHRS and CDR2 is YFSETQ in the germline V gene. V lost 4 bases and J 3 bases, leaving 19 bases between the germline ends. The CDR3, as DNA: TGCGCCAGCAGCCCGACGGATGGACTCCGGGAAGAGACCCAGTACTTC. Its protein product is CASSPTDGLREETQYF.

The chain recombines TRBV9 with TRBJ1-6; D unresolved. The CDR3 is made up of 14 amino acids. V lost 3 bases, J lost 10 bases, and 14 bases lay in between. Germline V lookup: CDR1 SGDLS, CDR2 YYNGEE. CDR3 bases: TGTGCCAGCAGCGACTCGTGGACGGGATCACCCCTCCACTTT. Translating it yields CASSDSWTGSPLHF.

The V gene is TRBV19, the J gene TRBJ2-3, with 10 bases aligning to TRBD1. V gave up 7 bases and J gave up 5 bases; unmatched junction bases: 9. The germline V gene encodes CDR1 LNHDA and CDR2 SQIVND (reference sequence). The CDR3 covers 15 residues. CDR3 in DNA: TGTGCCAGTAAGATCGGGACAGGGGAAATAGATACGCAGTATTTT. Protein sequence: CASKIGTGEIDTQYF. The entire variable domain, with the rest obtained from reference TRBV19 and TRBJ2-3, is as follows: DGGITQSPKYLFRKEGQNVTLSCEQNLNHDAMYWYRQDPGQGLRLIYYSQIVNDFQKGDIAEGYSVSREKKESFPLTVTSAQKNPTAFYLCASKIGTGEIDTQYFGPGTRLTVL.

The chain links TRBV4-1 to TRBJ2-4, with TRBD2 matching 11 bases. Per germline, CDR1 MGHRA and CDR2 YSYEKL. V lost 2 bases to trimming and J lost 9 bases; unmatched junction nucleotides: 12. CDR3 length equals 17 residues. The CDR3 sequence is CASSQHSGRAPWSIQYF. The CDR3 nucleotides are TGCGCCAGCAGCCAACATAGCGGGAGGGCCCCTTGGAGCATTCAGTACTTC.

The rearrangement joins TRBV9 to TRBJ1-5; D is unclear. This CDR3 contains 13 residues. CDR1 and CDR2 from the germline V gene are SGDLS and YYNGEE. Trimming removed 1 base at V and 0 bases at J, with 2 bases between. The CDR3 DNA is TGTGCCAGCAGCGTATCTAGCAATCAGCCCCAGCATTTT. This gives the protein CASSVSSNQPQHF. Full variable domain (remainder filled in from reference TRBV9 and TRBJ1-5): DSGVTQTPKHLITATGQRVTLRCSPRSGDLSVYWYQQSLDQGLQFLIQYYNGEERAKGNILERFSAQQFPDLHSELNLSSLELGDSALYFCASSVSSNQPQHFGDGTRLSIL.

This clone appeared a few times. The genes are TRBV29-1 and TRBJ2-1, with 7 bases aligning to TRBD1. Germline V gene sequence: CDR1 SQVTM, CDR2 ANQGSEA. CDR3 length equals 13 residues. Trimming cost V 7 bases and J 3 bases; bases outside gene matches: 6. CDR3 in amino acids: CSGQGWDYNEQFF. The CDR3 nucleotides read TGCAGCGGACAGGGTTGGGACTACAATGAGCAGTTCTTC.

The chain joins TRBV5-1 to TRBJ1-2, with TRBD1 matching 8 bases. The germline gives CDR1 SGHRS, CDR2 YFSETQ. This CDR3 spans 16 amino acids. The V segment lost 4 bases and the J segment 4 bases; nucleotides outside the gene matches: 12. The DNA of the CDR3 is TGCGCCAGCAGCACCGGACAGGGTAGTCTAGGCTATGGCTACACCTTC. Its protein is CASSTGQGSLGYGYTF.

The V gene is TRBV18, the J gene TRBJ2-5, with D perhaps matching TRBD1 (6 bases). This CDR3 spans 15 amino acids. Between the trimmed V and J ends, which lost 0 bases and 3 bases, there was a span of 11 bases. The germline CDR1 and CDR2 sequences are KGHSH and LQKENI. DNA of the CDR3: TGTGCCAGCTCACCACCCCACACAGGGAAAGAGACCCAGTACTTC. Protein sequence: CASSPPHTGKETQYF.

The CDR3 nucleotides are TGTGCCAGTAGTATCAATGGCGGCAGTGGCTACACCTTC. Residues: CASSINGGSGYTF. The rearrangement uses TRBV19 and TRBJ1-2, with no clear D. Trimming cost V 3 bases and J 7 bases, with 12 bases left between them. CDR3 length: 13 amino acids. From germline, CDR1 is LNHDA and CDR2 SQIVND (reference sequence).

The chain has TRBV27 and TRBJ1-1; D call uncertain. From germline, CDR1 is MNHEY and CDR2 SMNVEV (reference sequence). The CDR3 contains 14 residues. V lost 6 bases, J lost 7 bases, and 18 bases lay in between. CDR3 DNA sequence: TGTGCCAGCAGCTCGGAAGTCGGGCGAGGTGAAGCTTTCTTT. It codes for CASSSEVGRGEAFF.

This sequence joins TRBV5-1 and TRBJ2-1; 11 positions agree with TRBD2. Germline V gene sequence: CDR1 SGHRS, CDR2 YFSETQ. This CDR3 is built from 16 residues. The V and J ends lost 6 bases and 3 bases, in that order; junction bases with no gene match: 8. Written as DNA, the CDR3 is TGCGCCAGCACCCTTGGTGGGACTAGCGGCTACAATGAGCAGTTCTTC. Its protein product is CASTLGGTSGYNEQFF.

In this sample, this clone turned up a few times. The V and J genes are TRBV19 and TRBJ2-1; perhaps TRBD1 as D (6 bases). V was cut by 5 bases and J by 6 bases, with 8 bases left in between. The CDR3 length is 12 residues. CDR1 is LNHDA and CDR2 is SQIVND in the germline V gene (reference sequence). CDR3 nucleotide sequence: TGTGCCAGTAGTCTACAGGGCAATGAGCAGTTCTTC. It specifies CASSLQGNEQFF.

This clone has a handful of counts. The V and J genes are TRBV29-1 and TRBJ2-7; 10 nucleotides match TRBD1. Trimming removed 4 bases from V and 5 bases from J; junction bases left unmatched: 5. The germline CDR1 and CDR2 sequences are SQVTM and ANQGSEA. The CDR3 is made up of 13 amino acids. The CDR3 region is CSVVDRGQHEQYF. CDR3 nucleotide sequence: TGCAGCGTTGTCGACAGGGGGCAGCACGAGCAGTACTTC.

The chain uses TRBV30 and TRBJ1-1; D is unclear. Looked up from germline, CDR1 is GTSNPN and CDR2 is SVGIG (reference sequence). V dropped 4 bases and J dropped 5 bases, with 11 bases sitting between them. The CDR3 contains 12 residues. The CDR3 sequence: CAWTLDGTEAFF. CDR3 sequence (DNA): TGTGCCTGGACACTCGACGGAACTGAAGCTTTCTTT.

This clone was found a few times. This sequence joins TRBV12-5 and TRBJ2-3, with D maybe TRBD2 (6 bases). This CDR3 contains 14 residues. Germline CDR1 LGHNT, CDR2 FRNRAP. The V end was cut by 3 bases, the J end by 0 bases, with 7 bases between. This CDR3 reads CASGFSGSTDTQYF. The CDR3 DNA reads as TGTGCTAGTGGTTTTAGCGGTAGCACAGATACGCAGTATTTT.

V usage is TRBV29-1 and J usage is TRBJ2-7; 7 nucleotides agree with TRBD1. Trimming at V came to 7 bases and at J to 2 bases, leaving 8 bases not matched to a gene. Germline V gene data show CDR1 as SQVTM and CDR2 as ANQGSEA. The CDR3 sequence is 13 residues long. The CDR3 DNA reads TGCAGCGCCAGAGGGGGCGCGACCTACGAGCAGTACTTC. Protein product: CSARGGATYEQYF.

This chain links TRBV11-2 with TRBJ2-3; maybe TRBD1 (6 bases). The CDR3 consists of 13 residues. Germline lookup yields CDR1 SGHAT and CDR2 FQNNGV. The germline V and J ends were trimmed by 4 bases and 2 bases, with 7 bases remaining between them. The CDR3 spells CASSSGVTDTQYF. The CDR3 DNA is TGTGCCAGCAGCTCAGGGGTCACAGATACGCAGTATTTT.

The chain combines TRBV9 with TRBJ2-5; D is perhaps TRBD2 (6 bases). The V end lost 2 bases, the J end lost 2 bases, and 16 bases lay between the germline ends. CDR3 length: 16 amino acids. Germline CDR1 SGDLS, CDR2 YYNGEE. CDR3 nucleotides: TGTGCCAGCAGCGTCCCCCCTCGTGCGGGACAAGAGACCCAGTACTTC. Translated, it gives CASSVPPRAGQETQYF. The whole variable domain, filled in from reference TRBV9 and TRBJ2-5, reads DSGVTQTPKHLITATGQRVTLRCSPRSGDLSVYWYQQSLDQGLQFLIQYYNGEERAKGNILERFSAQQFPDLHSELNLSSLELGDSALYFCASSVPPRAGQETQYFGPGTRLLVL.

The chain recombines TRBV7-8 with TRBJ1-6; no clear D. Trimming removed 3 bases from V and 9 bases from J, with 15 bases in between. Germline V gives CDR1 SGHVS, CDR2 FQNEAQ. The CDR3 loop spans 15 amino acids. The CDR3 region has the DNA TGTGCCAGCAGCTTCTCGAATCAGGCCACTTCACCCCTCCACTTT. As protein: CASSFSNQATSPLHF.

This clone was detected a few times. The chain combines TRBV29-1 with TRBJ1-2; 7 nucleotides align to TRBD1. The V gene's germline CDR1 is SQVTM and CDR2 ANQGSEA. V trimming: 0 bases; J trimming: 4 bases; junction bases outside the gene matches: 14. CDR3 size: 17 residues. Here the CDR3 DNA reads TGCAGCGTTGAAGATAGAATGGGACAGCCCGAAGTCTATGGCTACACCTTC. Translated: CSVEDRMGQPEVYGYTF.

This clone was seen a few times. The chain recombines TRBV28 with TRBJ2-1; 10 bases fit TRBD2. From germline, CDR1 is MDHEN and CDR2 SYDVKM. CDR3 length: 14 residues. The V gene end was trimmed by 6 bases and the J gene end by 5 bases; junction bases not matched to a gene: 4. Written as DNA, the CDR3 is TGTGCCAGCAGGGGGACTAGCGTACACAATGAGCAGTTCTTC. Translation gives CASRGTSVHNEQFF.

This clone was detected only a few times. This sequence joins TRBV7-9 and TRBJ2-1; tentatively, D is TRBD2 (6 bases). Trimming cost V 5 bases and J 4 bases, with 15 bases left between them. The CDR3 is 15 amino acids. Germline-derived CDR1 and CDR2 are SEHNR and FQNEAQ (reference sequence). CDR3 region: CASSGSGHRYNEQFF. The DNA of the CDR3 is TGTGCCAGCAGCGGTAGCGGCCATCGGTACAATGAGCAGTTCTTC.

CDR3: CAWSRSTSLADTQYF. CDR3 bases: TGTGCCTGGAGTCGTTCGACTAGCCTCGCAGATACGCAGTATTTT. The V and J genes are TRBV30 and TRBJ2-3; 7 bases fit TRBD2. Looked up from germline, CDR1 is GTSNPN and CDR2 is SVGIG (reference sequence). The CDR3 covers 15 residues. Germline trimming cut 2 bases from V and 4 bases from J; bases unmatched to any gene: 9.